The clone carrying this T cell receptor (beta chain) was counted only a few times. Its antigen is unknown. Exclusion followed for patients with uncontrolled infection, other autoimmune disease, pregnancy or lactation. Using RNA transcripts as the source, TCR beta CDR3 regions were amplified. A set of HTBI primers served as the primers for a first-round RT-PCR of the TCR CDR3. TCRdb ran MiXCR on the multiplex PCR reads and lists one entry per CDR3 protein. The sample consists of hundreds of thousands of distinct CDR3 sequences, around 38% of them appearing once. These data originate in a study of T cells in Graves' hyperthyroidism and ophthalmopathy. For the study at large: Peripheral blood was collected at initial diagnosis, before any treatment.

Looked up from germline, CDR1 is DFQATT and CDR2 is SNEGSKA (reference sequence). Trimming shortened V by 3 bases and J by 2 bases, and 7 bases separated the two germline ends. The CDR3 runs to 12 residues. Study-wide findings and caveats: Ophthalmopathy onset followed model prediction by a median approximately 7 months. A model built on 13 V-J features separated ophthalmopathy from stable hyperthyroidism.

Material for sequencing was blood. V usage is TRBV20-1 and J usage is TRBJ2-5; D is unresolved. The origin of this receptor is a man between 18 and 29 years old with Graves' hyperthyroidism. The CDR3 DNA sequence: TGCAGTGCTAGGAACTCTCAAGAGACCCAGTACTTC. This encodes CSARNSQETQYF.